The TCR beta chain described here comes from a study of blood T cells in healthy people across ages. Turning to this clonotype: Its antigen is currently unknown.

Study observations and caveats: The recorded TCR beta diversity per million T cells decreased in a roughly linear manner with age.

Together with a sample-barcoded 5' primer, a J-beta primer mix was included in a second PCR lasting 7 to 11 cycles. Template switching added a 12-random-nucleotide identifier to every cDNA molecule. TCRdb re-analysed the 5' RACE reads in MiXCR, keeping a single row per CDR3 protein. The sample has about a million distinct CDR3 sequences; roughly 50% are singletons. All donors came from Russia, were Caucasian and healthy, and spanned ages roughly 6 to 100. The germline V gene has CDR1 DFQATT and CDR2 SNEGSKA (reference sequence). The CDR3 extends over 14 amino acids. V was shortened by 1 base and J by 1 base, with 10 bases between the two germline ends.

The V call is TRBV20-1, the J call TRBJ2-5; weak D call: TRBD1 (6 bases). The source material was blood. This TCR derives from a woman aged 55-70 years in good health. The CDR3 protein is CSARGGDIQETQYF. The CDR3 bases are TGCAGTGCTAGAGGAGGGGACATCCAAGAGACCCAGTACTTC.